A single sample is the source of the 25 T cell receptor beta chains below, sequenced in a study of blood T cell repertoires in COVID-19. Method: immunoSEQ multiplex PCR; TCRdb's copy keeps in-frame clones and lacks some. The profile shows around 200,000 clones, around 84% of them singletons. Input material: peripheral blood. These receptors were taken from a woman of 80 years or more with acute or convalescent COVID-19.

This clone was seen only once. The V and J genes are TRBV19 and TRBJ2-2, with TRBD2 identical over 14 bases. Germline trimming cut 10 bases from V and 1 base from J; bases unmatched to any gene: 2. Germline V gene lookup returns CDR1 LNHDA and CDR2 SQIVND (reference sequence). This CDR3 has 15 amino acids. CDR3 region: CAIGTSGRNTGELFF. As DNA, the CDR3 is TGTGCCATTGGGACTAGCGGGAGGAACACCGGGGAGCTGTTTTTT.

This chain links TRBV5-1 with TRBJ1-3; D not resolved. The CDR3 has 16 amino acids. With 4 bases removed from V and 0 bases from J, the gap between germline ends came to 14 bases. Germline loops: CDR1 SGHRS, CDR2 YFSETQ. The CDR3 loop is CASSLLEGGSGNTIYF. The CDR3 DNA reads as TGCGCCAGCAGCCTCCTGGAGGGCGGCTCTGGAAACACCATATATTTT.

The chain employs TRBV7-2 and TRBJ1-2; D call uncertain. The CDR3 length is 14 residues. V lost 5 bases to trimming and J lost 6 bases, with 16 bases between them. CDR1 is SGHTA and CDR2 is FQGNSA in the germline V gene. The CDR3 coding sequence is TGTGCCAGCAGCCCACCGGGGAGGTCGGATGGCTACACCTTC. Translated, it gives CASSPPGRSDGYTF.

The chain uses TRBV28 and TRBJ1-5; 9 nucleotides agree with TRBD1. V dropped 6 bases and J dropped 7; count of bases not matched to a gene: 10. The CDR3 runs 15 residues. CDR1 is MDHEN and CDR2 is SYDVKM in the germline V gene. The CDR3 spells CASRYTGGVLQPQHF. DNA for the CDR3: TGTGCCAGCAGGTACACAGGGGGCGTCTTGCAGCCCCAGCATTTT.

This clone was detected once. The chain is built from TRBV7-3 and TRBJ2-6, with TRBD1 as a possible D gene (6 bases). Trimming shortened V by 3 bases and J by 0 bases, and 9 bases separated the two germline ends. This CDR3 contains 16 residues. Germline values: CDR1 SGHTA, CDR2 FQGTGA. Here the CDR3 DNA reads TGTGCCAGCAGCTTGGGACACAGCTCTGGGGCCAACGTCCTGACTTTC. Protein sequence: CASSLGHSSGANVLTF.

The chain uses TRBV9 and TRBJ1-1, with D maybe TRBD1 (5 bases). CDR3 size: 13 residues. CDR1 SGDLS and CDR2 YYNGEE come from the germline V gene. V gave up 0 bases and J gave up 11 bases, with 14 bases separating them. In DNA form, the CDR3 reads TGTGCCAGCAGCGTAGTGCAGGGAACACAGGCTTTCTTT. Translation gives CASSVVQGTQAFF.

The chain joins TRBV6-5 to TRBJ2-7, with TRBD1 as a possible D gene (6 bases). This CDR3 spans 12 amino acids. V was trimmed by 5 bases and J by 6 bases, leaving 11 bases between them. Germline V gene data show CDR1 as MNHEY and CDR2 as SVGAGI. This chain's CDR3 is CASSQQGGEQYF. The DNA for the CDR3 is TGTGCCAGCAGTCAACAGGGTGGCGAGCAGTACTTC.

CDR3 bases: TGTGCCAGCATTAGTAAGTTTTCTCGGGATGGCTACACCTTC. Amino acid sequence: CASISKFSRDGYTF. V and J are TRBV6-5 and TRBJ1-2, with D hard to call. This CDR3 region has 14 residues. Germline CDR1 reads MNHEY; CDR2 reads SVGAGI. The V end was cut by 7 bases, the J end by 6 bases, with 18 bases between.

The rearrangement links TRBV30 to TRBJ2-2; TRBD1 matches 7 bases. Per the germline V gene, CDR1 is GTSNPN and CDR2 is SVGIG (reference sequence). The V and J ends lost 4 bases and 6 bases, in that order; junction bases with no gene match: 8. CDR3 size: 14 residues. The CDR3 reads CAWNQDRPSGELFF. DNA for the CDR3: TGTGCCTGGAACCAGGACAGGCCATCCGGGGAGCTGTTTTTT.

The chain joins TRBV27 to TRBJ1-4; 8 bases map to TRBD1. Losses at the gene ends were 5 bases for V and 3 bases for J; bases not matched to a gene: 5. This CDR3 spans 15 amino acids. From germline, CDR1 is MNHEY and CDR2 SMNVEV (reference sequence). DNA of the CDR3: TGTGCCAGCAGTGACTACAGGGGGTCTAATGAAAAACTGTTTTTT. It specifies CASSDYRGSNEKLFF.

The gene calls are TRBV5-5 and TRBJ1-3; D remains unclear. Trimming pared 3 bases from V and 3 bases from J, leaving 4 bases between. This CDR3 spans 12 amino acids. CDR1 and CDR2 from the germline V gene are SGHKS and YYEKEE (reference sequence). CDR3 protein: CASSSYGNTIYF. The CDR3 DNA reads TGTGCCAGCAGCTCTTATGGAAACACCATATATTTT.

Points on this clone: The junction shows a germline mismatch at one end, possibly a read error. The sample has other DNA sequences that encode this CDR3 too. The V and J genes are TRBV6-6 and TRBJ1-1; no firm D call. This CDR3 contains 15 residues. Germline CDR1 is MNHNY and CDR2 is SVGAGI (reference sequence). The CDR3 DNA is TGTGCCAGCAGTCTCTCCGAGACACCGAACACTGAAGCTTTCTTC. Translation gives CASSLSETPNTEAFF.

The rearrangement uses TRBV19 and TRBJ1-1; maybe TRBD1 (5 bases). The germline gives CDR1 LNHDA, CDR2 SQIVND (reference sequence). The CDR3 covers 15 residues. The V end lost 9 bases, the J end lost 3 bases, and 20 bases lay between the germline ends. The CDR3 region is CASTIGAGWDTEAFF. Here the CDR3 DNA reads TGTGCCAGCACTATTGGGGCTGGTTGGGACACTGAAGCTTTCTTT.

This chain connects TRBV4-3 to TRBJ2-7, with 7 bases identical to TRBD2. J was trimmed by 6 bases and V by 4 bases; bases with no gene match: 15. The CDR3 is made up of 16 amino acids. The germline V gene has CDR1 LGHNA and CDR2 YSLEER. In DNA, the CDR3 is TGCGCCAGCAGCCCGGCGGGGAGGGGTATAACGGGCGAGCAGTACTTC. As protein: CASSPAGRGITGEQYF.

The rearrangement uses TRBV9 and TRBJ2-2; 8 bases map to TRBD2. The CDR3 covers 13 residues. CDR1 SGDLS and CDR2 YYNGEE come from the germline V gene. J gave up 7 bases and V 4 bases, and 3 bases lay outside the gene matches. CDR3 region: CASSLAGGGELFF. The CDR3 bases are TGTGCCAGCAGCCTCGCGGGGGGCGGGGAGCTGTTTTTT.

The rearrangement joins TRBV18 to TRBJ2-7; perhaps TRBD1 as D (5 bases). The germline V gene encodes CDR1 KGHSH and CDR2 LQKENI. The length of the CDR3 is 14 residues. Trimming removed 6 bases at V and 3 bases at J, with 15 bases between. CDR3 DNA sequence: TGTGCCAGCTCGCTAAGTCTAGACAGCTACGAGCAGTACTTC. Its protein product is CASSLSLDSYEQYF.

The chain couples TRBV5-1 to TRBJ2-2; D perhaps matches TRBD2 (6 bases). Germline V gives CDR1 SGHRS, CDR2 YFSETQ. V was clipped by 0 bases and J by 4 bases, with 13 bases between them. This CDR3 has 16 amino acids. CDR3 sequence reads: CASSLDGSGGTGELFF. The DNA of the CDR3 is TGCGCCAGCAGCTTGGATGGTAGCGGAGGCACCGGGGAGCTGTTTTTT.

This chain joins TRBV28 and TRBJ2-2, with 8 bases aligning to TRBD2. After removal of 1 base from V and 7 bases from J, the junction contained 14 bases not matched to a gene. This CDR3 contains 18 residues. Germline CDR1 MDHEN, CDR2 SYDVKM. The CDR3 sequence: CASSLYGVSGLGVGELFF. The CDR3 coding sequence is TGTGCCAGCAGTTTATACGGGGTATCGGGACTAGGGGTCGGGGAGCTGTTTTTT.

This chain links TRBV9 with TRBJ2-1; 11 nucleotides align to TRBD2. The CDR3 covers 18 residues. CDR1 SGDLS and CDR2 YYNGEE come from the germline V gene. Trimming at V came to 0 bases and at J to 2 bases, leaving 7 bases not matched to a gene. The CDR3 DNA is TGTGCCAGCAGCGTAGATGCATCTAGCGGGAGGACCTACAATGAGCAGTTCTTC. Protein sequence: CASSVDASSGRTYNEQFF.

The chain employs TRBV9 and TRBJ2-2; no firm D call. Germline lookup yields CDR1 SGDLS and CDR2 YYNGEE. The CDR3 spans 15 residues. Between the trimmed V and J ends, which lost 3 bases and 6 bases, there was a span of 15 bases. The CDR3: CASSGSKPTAGELFF. CDR3 bases: TGTGCCAGCAGCGGTAGCAAACCGACGGCCGGGGAGCTGTTTTTT.

The chain has TRBV7-2 and TRBJ2-5, with 13 nucleotides matching TRBD2. This CDR3 has 16 amino acids. J was trimmed by 4 bases and V by 5 bases; bases with no gene match: 7. In germline, CDR1 is SGHTA, CDR2 FQGNSA. The CDR3: CASSLGLAGVVETQYF. The CDR3 coding sequence is TGTGCCAGCAGCCTCGGACTAGCGGGAGTTGTAGAGACCCAGTACTTC.

The chain has TRBV27 and TRBJ2-3; no clear D. The CDR3 sequence is 14 residues long. Deletions cut 3 bases from V and 2 bases from J, with 9 bases between. The germline gives CDR1 MNHEY, CDR2 SMNVEV (reference sequence). This CDR3 is CASSLRGVTDTQYF. CDR3 sequence (DNA): TGTGCCAGCAGTTTGAGAGGAGTCACAGATACGCAGTATTTT.

The chain recombines TRBV27 with TRBJ2-7, with D possibly being TRBD1 (6 bases). The CDR3 is 14 residues long. V dropped 5 bases and J dropped 6 bases, with 17 bases sitting between them. Germline V gene data show CDR1 as MNHEY and CDR2 as SMNVEV (reference sequence). CDR3 in amino acids: CASSPLKGQTEQYF. The CDR3 region has the DNA TGTGCCAGCAGTCCACTTAAAGGACAGACCGAGCAGTACTTC.

This rearrangement joins TRBV10-3 to TRBJ2-3; no firm D call. This CDR3 has 14 residues. The V gene lost 7 bases and the J gene lost 0 bases, with 11 bases spanning the gap. CDR1 is ENHRY and CDR2 is SYGVKD in the germline V gene. The CDR3, as DNA: TGTGCCATCAAGACCGGAGCTAGCACAGATACGCAGTATTTT. Amino acids: CAIKTGASTDTQYF.

The chain employs TRBV28 and TRBJ2-1; the D is unclear. V was cut by 6 bases and J by 4 bases, with 22 bases left in between. The CDR3 contains 17 residues. Germline V gene sequence: CDR1 MDHEN, CDR2 SYDVKM. The CDR3 sequence: CASRVRITRGSYNEQFF. The CDR3 nucleotides read TGTGCCAGCAGAGTCCGTATAACACGAGGTTCTTACAATGAGCAGTTCTTC.